This T cell receptor beta chain was identified during a study of blood T cell repertoires in COVID-19. Study at large: Donors in the United States, Italy and Spain gave samples during acute or convalescent COVID-19. From T cells, B-cell-depleted T cells, or PBMCs came the material, which was cDNA or gDNA.

Germline CDR1 reads LGHDT; CDR2 reads YNNKEL (reference sequence). The CDR3 has 16 amino acids. V gave up 4 bases and J gave up 0 bases; unmatched junction bases: 5. Original analysis: From reference gene primer amplification, estimates of nucleated cell counts were derived. Sequencing was performed with immunoSEQ multiplex PCR; in TCRdb, only in-frame clones are kept and a portion is missing. V and J calls and clone size follow that table, whereas D and trimming were derived from the DNA. This table holds about 110,000 clones, more than 75% found once. Material for sequencing was peripheral blood. The receptor was derived from a woman between 45 and 60 years old with acute or convalescent COVID-19. The rearrangement uses TRBV3-1 (or the pseudogene TRBV3-2) and TRBJ2-2; 7 bases agree with TRBD1. CDR3 amino acids: CASSPPDRANTGELFF. For the CDR3, the DNA is TGTGCCAGCAGCCCCCCTGACAGGGCGAACACCGGGGAGCTGTTTTTT.